Reported below is one TCR beta chain. Its target is not known. In the PCR, 60 Vbeta and 13 Jbeta primers were used. The repertoire was sequenced with immunoSEQ multiplex PCR; TCRdb's copy has only in-frame clones and lacks some. In the table there are 100,000 or so clones, roughly 12% of which are singletons. Germline V CDR1 and CDR2: SQVTM, ANQGSEA. This CDR3 comprises 12 residues. The sample originates from a study of cytomegalovirus exposure and HLA in healthy donors. Study results and limitations: Follow-up analysis seemed to connect common viral pathogens with several of the most significant clusters identified. Researchers reported in a later analysis that a missense DCLRE1C variant was tied to TCR beta V- and J-gene trimming.

The receptor was derived from a man in his forties in good health and CMV-seropositive. V usage is TRBV29-1 and J usage is TRBJ2-5; D is unresolved. The J call is uncertain, as TRBJ2-7 better fits the DNA end. Input material: PBMCs. As DNA, the CDR3 is TGCAGCGTTGAAGACAACTCCTACGAGCAGTACTTC. It is translated as CSVEDNSYEQYF.